This T cell receptor beta chain was identified in a study of beta chain features in type 1 diabetes. This clone came up a few times. The antigen is unknown. Expressed TCRB transcripts were sequenced because the isolated RNA had all been reverse transcribed beforehand. Naive, central memory and regulatory T cell samples came to a mean of approximately 3.57 million reads. Produced via immunoSEQ multiplex PCR; TCRdb's table is partial and in-frame only. The table has approximately 200,000 clones, 9.6% seen once. The collection from each donor was one heparinised blood draw averaging about 116 mL. This CDR3 has 14 amino acids. Germline trimming cut 0 bases from V and 5 bases from J; bases unmatched to any gene: 4. The germline gives CDR1 GTSNPN, CDR2 SVGIG (reference sequence). Study conclusions and caveats: In all four CD4+ subsets, TCRB CDR3 length was significantly, moderately reduced in type 1 diabetes. A greater similarity of naive, central memory and Treg TCRB repertoires was seen among patients than among healthy donors.

Sequencing was done on a sample of naive CD4+ T cells from blood. The source of this sequence is a woman aged 18-29 years in good health. V is TRBV30 and J is TRBJ2-5; 9 bases are shared with TRBD2. The CDR3: CAWSVTSGTETQYF. The DNA for the CDR3 is TGTGCCTGGAGTGTGACTAGCGGTACGGAGACCCAGTACTTC.